Listed below are T cell receptor beta chains from one sample, sequenced in a study of cytomegalovirus exposure and HLA in healthy donors. TCRdb keeps only in-frame clones here, not all; method: immunoSEQ multiplex PCR. In the table there are tens of thousands of clones, over 95% of which are singletons. Sequenced input: PBMCs. These receptors all come from a man younger than 35 in good health and CMV-seronegative. Both conserved end residues are part of each CDR3. The order of the fields is CDR3 length, V gene, clone size, D gene, J gene, CDR3 protein, CDR3 DNA. D genes are given only for firm matches. Not every row has a clone size; where given, it reads once, few, many or a size class.

16	TRBV7-2	-	TRBD2	TRBJ2-3	CASSLGVAGEADTQYF	TGTGCCAGCAGCTTAGGCGTAGCGGGAGAGGCAGATACGCAGTATTTT
17	TRBV7-8	-	-	TRBJ2-4	CASSLGRGHLAKNIQYF	TGTGCCAGCAGCTTAGGTAGAGGACACTTAGCCAAAAACATTCAGTACTTC
17	TRBV10-3	-	-	TRBJ1-6	CAISESGGRGWGSPLHF	TGTGCCATCAGTGAGAGTGGCGGTCGCGGGTGGGGTTCACCCCTCCACTTT
12	TRBV7-9	-	-	TRBJ1-5	CASSLGAQPQHF	TGTGCCAGCAGTCTGGGGGCTCAGCCCCAGCATTTT
15	TRBV19	-	TRBD1	TRBJ2-2	CASRKGQGNTGELFF	TGTGCCAGTAGGAAAGGACAGGGCAACACCGGGGAGCTGTTTTTT
19	TRBV23-1	-	TRBD2	TRBJ2-1	CASSPRAGGRAAPYNEQFF	TGCGCCAGCAGTCCCCGAGCCGGCGGGAGGGCCGCCCCCTACAATGAGCAGTTCTTC
15	TRBV9	-	TRBD2	TRBJ2-5	CASSGTSGSRETQYF	TGTGCCAGCAGCGGTACTAGCGGGAGTAGGGAGACCCAGTACTTC
16	TRBV28	-	-	TRBJ2-2	CASSTPGGKYTGELFF	TGTGCCAGCAGTACCCCTGGGGGCAAATACACCGGGGAGCTGTTTTTT
14	TRBV11-1	-	TRBD1	TRBJ2-7	CASSSDRLIHEQYF	TGTGCCAGCAGCTCGGACAGGTTAATACACGAGCAGTACTTC
12	TRBV30	-	TRBD2	TRBJ2-7	CAWSRTSYEQYF	TGTGCCTGGAGCCGGACTAGTTATGAACAGTACTTC
17	TRBV4-1	-	TRBD2	TRBJ2-1	CASSQSPTSGANNEQFF	TGCGCCAGCAGCCAATCCCCGACTAGCGGAGCTAACAATGAGCAGTTCTTC
16	TRBV10-3	once	-	TRBJ2-7	CAISESRGTSTYEQYF	TGTGCCATCAGTGAGTCGAGAGGGACTTCAACCTACGAGCAGTACTTC
14	TRBV19	-	TRBD1	TRBJ2-5	CASSGWDRQETQYF	TGTGCCAGTAGTGGCTGGGACAGGCAAGAGACCCAGTACTTC
15	TRBV7-6	-	-	TRBJ2-3	CASSLAQTSTDTQYF	TGTGCCAGCAGCTTAGCTCAGACTAGCACAGATACGCAGTATTTT
13	TRBV19	-	-	TRBJ1-1	CASRDPGNTEAFF	TGTGCCAGTAGAGATCCGGGGAACACTGAAGCTTTCTTT
16	TRBV15	-	-	TRBJ1-2	CATTPGGLSVFYGYTF	TGTGCCACCACCCCCGGAGGGTTATCGGTTTTCTATGGCTACACCTTC